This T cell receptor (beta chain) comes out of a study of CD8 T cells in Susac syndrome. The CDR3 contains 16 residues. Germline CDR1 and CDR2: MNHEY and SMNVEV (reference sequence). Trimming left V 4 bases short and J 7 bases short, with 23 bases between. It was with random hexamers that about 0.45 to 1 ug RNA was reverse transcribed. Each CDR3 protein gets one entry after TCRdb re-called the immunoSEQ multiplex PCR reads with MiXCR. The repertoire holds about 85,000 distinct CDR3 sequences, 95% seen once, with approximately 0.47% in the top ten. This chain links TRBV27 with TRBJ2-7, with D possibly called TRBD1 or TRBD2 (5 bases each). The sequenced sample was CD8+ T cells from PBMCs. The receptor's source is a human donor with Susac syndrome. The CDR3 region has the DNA TGTGCCAGCAGTTACTCCTCCGGGGCAAGGCCGTGGGAGCAGTACTTC. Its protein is CASSYSSGARPWEQYF.